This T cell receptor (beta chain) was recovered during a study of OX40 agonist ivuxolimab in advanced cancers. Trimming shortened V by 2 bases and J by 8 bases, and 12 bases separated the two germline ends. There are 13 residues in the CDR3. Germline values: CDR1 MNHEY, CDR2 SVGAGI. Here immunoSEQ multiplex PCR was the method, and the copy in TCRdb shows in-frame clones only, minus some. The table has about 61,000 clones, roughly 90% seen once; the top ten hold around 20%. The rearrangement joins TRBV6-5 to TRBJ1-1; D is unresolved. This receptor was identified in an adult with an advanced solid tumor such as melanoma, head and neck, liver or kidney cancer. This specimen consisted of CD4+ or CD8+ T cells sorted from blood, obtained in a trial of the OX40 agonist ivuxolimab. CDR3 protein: CASSYQNRGEAFF. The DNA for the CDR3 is TGTGCCAGCAGTTACCAAAACCGGGGAGAAGCTTTCTTT.